The 11 T cell receptor beta chains given below trace back to one sample, sequenced in a study of technical replicates of blood from a few donors (dated by TCRdb to 2016 to 2017). The library was prepared using the immunoSEQ multiplex PCR assay. TCRdb holds this immuneACCESS table with in-frame rearrangements only. Some clones are missing; in checked studies, unresolved V genes explain under half, and the rest has no known cause. The sample contains 60,000 to 85,000 clones, approximately 94% of them found a single time. Of the sample, 0.3% to 0.5% falls within the top ten clones. The source material was T cells isolated from PBMCs. These receptors came from a human donor in good health.

Only a few counts were recorded for this clone. CDR3 residues: CASSLRTGDEKLFF. Here the CDR3 DNA reads TGCGCCAGCAGCCTTCGGACAGGGGATGAAAAACTGTTTTTT. The V call is TRBV5-1, the J call TRBJ1-4, with 9 nucleotides matching TRBD1. Looked up from germline, CDR1 is SGHRS and CDR2 is YFSETQ. The CDR3 contains 14 residues. The V gene end was trimmed by 4 bases and the J gene end by 6 bases; junction bases not matched to a gene: 4.

This rearrangement joins TRBV7-3 to TRBJ2-1; D is uncertain. Germline CDR1 and CDR2: SGHTA and FQGTGA. V lost 5 bases, J lost 0 bases, and 11 bases lay in between. This CDR3 region has 15 residues. CDR3 amino acids: CASSPDRSSYNEQFF. CDR3 DNA sequence: TGTGCCAGCAGCCCTGACCGGAGCTCCTACAATGAGCAGTTCTTC.

The rearrangement uses TRBV7-2 and TRBJ2-1; the match to TRBD2 covers 10 bases. The V gene's germline CDR1 is SGHTA and CDR2 FQGNSA. The V gene end was trimmed by 4 bases and the J gene end by 13 bases; junction bases not matched to a gene: 4. The CDR3 has 12 amino acids. The CDR3 protein is CASSSSGRIQFF. The CDR3 bases are TGTGCCAGCAGCTCTAGCGGGAGAATACAGTTCTTC.

The chain joins TRBV9 to TRBJ2-7; tentative D call: TRBD1 (5 bases). This CDR3 has 13 amino acids. Trimming stripped 3 bases from V and 6 bases from J, with 13 bases between. Per germline, CDR1 SGDLS and CDR2 YYNGEE. The CDR3 region is CASSASDTREQYF. DNA for the CDR3: TGTGCCAGCAGCGCCTCGGACACCCGCGAGCAGTACTTC.

CDR3 bases: TGTGCCAGCAGCCAGGGACTAGCGGGAGGGCCGTCCACCGGGGAGCTGTTTTTT. Its translation: CASSQGLAGGPSTGELFF. V is TRBV11-2 and J is TRBJ2-2, with 16 bases lining up with TRBD2. Per germline, CDR1 SGHAT and CDR2 FQNNGV. With 5 bases clipped from V and 4 bases from J, the junction kept 7 bases outside the gene matches. The CDR3 runs 18 residues.

V and J are TRBV5-1 and TRBJ1-1; perhaps TRBD1 as D (5 bases). V lost 9 bases, J lost 7 bases, and 19 bases lay in between. Per the germline V gene, CDR1 is SGHRS and CDR2 is YFSETQ. CDR3 length: 13 amino acids. The CDR3 here is CATRYETELEAFF. CDR3 DNA: TGCGCCACCAGATACGAGACAGAACTTGAAGCTTTCTTT.

The chain joins TRBV7-2 to TRBJ1-2, with D perhaps TRBD1 (6 bases). The germline V gene encodes CDR1 SGHTA and CDR2 FQGNSA. The CDR3 is 14 amino acids. The V end lost 6 bases, the J end lost 4 bases, and 15 bases lay between the germline ends. The CDR3 DNA sequence: TGTGCCAGCAGTTTAACAGGGCCGACCTATGGCTACACCTTC. Translation: CASSLTGPTYGYTF.

This clone showed up just once. The chain combines TRBV28 with TRBJ2-3, with 13 bases fitting TRBD2. J lost 5 bases, V lost 5 bases, and 4 bases had no gene match. CDR3 length: 15 residues. The V gene's germline CDR1 is MDHEN and CDR2 SYDVKM. CDR3 region: CASSARTSGRDTQYF. In nucleotides, the CDR3 is TGTGCCAGCAGTGCTAGGACTAGCGGGAGAGATACGCAGTATTTT. The full variable domain, with the rest looked up from reference TRBV28 and TRBJ2-3, is DVKVTQSSRYLVKRTGEKVFLECVQDMDHENMFWYRQDPGLGLRLIYFSYDVKMKEKGDIPEGYSVSREKKERFSLILESASTNQTSMYLCASSARTSGRDTQYFGPGTRLTVL.

V and J are TRBV6-1 and TRBJ1-5; 8 positions agree with TRBD1. This CDR3 spans 15 amino acids. The trim removed 5 bases at V and 5 bases at J, leaving 8 bases unmatched. Germline CDR1 reads MNHNS; CDR2 reads SASEGT. In DNA form, the CDR3 reads TGTGCCAGCAGTTTTTACAGGGGGTGGGATCAGCCCCAGCATTTT. Amino acids: CASSFYRGWDQPQHF.

This CDR3 reads CASSPGGQPGEQFF. The CDR3 DNA is TGCGCCAGCAGCCCTGGGGGCCAGCCCGGTGAGCAGTTCTTC. This chain links TRBV5-1 with TRBJ2-1, with a possible D match to TRBD1 (6 bases). Trimming cost V 4 bases and J 9 bases, with 17 bases left between them. CDR1 is SGHRS and CDR2 is YFSETQ in the germline V gene. The CDR3 extends over 14 amino acids.

V and J are TRBV29-1 and TRBJ2-2, with D possibly TRBD1 on 6 matching bases. This CDR3 region has 11 residues. Germline V gene data show CDR1 as SQVTM and CDR2 as ANQGSEA. Deletions cut 6 bases from V and 8 bases from J, with 10 bases between. CDR3 nucleotide sequence: TGCAGCGTAGCTAGGGGGGGGGAGCTGTTTTTT. Protein product: CSVARGGELFF.